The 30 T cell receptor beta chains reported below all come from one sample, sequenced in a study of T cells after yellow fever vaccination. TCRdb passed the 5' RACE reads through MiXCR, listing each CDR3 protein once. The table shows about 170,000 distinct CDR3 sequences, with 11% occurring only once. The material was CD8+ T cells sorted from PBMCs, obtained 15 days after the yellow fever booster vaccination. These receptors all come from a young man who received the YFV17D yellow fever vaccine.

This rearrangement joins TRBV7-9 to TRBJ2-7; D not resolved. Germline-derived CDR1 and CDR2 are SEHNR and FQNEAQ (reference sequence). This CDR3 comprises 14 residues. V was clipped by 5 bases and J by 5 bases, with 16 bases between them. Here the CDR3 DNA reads TGTGCCAGCAGCCCCGGGCAGGTGGTCCACGAGCAGTACTTC. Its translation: CASSPGQVVHEQYF.

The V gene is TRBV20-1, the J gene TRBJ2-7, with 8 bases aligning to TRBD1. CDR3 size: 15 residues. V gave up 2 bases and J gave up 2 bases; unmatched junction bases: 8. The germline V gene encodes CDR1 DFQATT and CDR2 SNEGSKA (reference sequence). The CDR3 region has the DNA TGCAGTGCTAGACCTCTGGACAGGGTCACCTACGAGCAGTACGTC. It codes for CSARPLDRVTYEQYV.

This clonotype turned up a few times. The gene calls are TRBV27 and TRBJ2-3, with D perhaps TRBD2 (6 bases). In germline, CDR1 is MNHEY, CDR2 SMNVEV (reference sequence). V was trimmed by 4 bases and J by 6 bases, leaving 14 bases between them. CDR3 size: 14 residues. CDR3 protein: CASSSFGGVDTQYF. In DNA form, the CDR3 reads TGTGCCAGCAGTTCGTTCGGCGGGGTGGATACGCAGTATTTT.

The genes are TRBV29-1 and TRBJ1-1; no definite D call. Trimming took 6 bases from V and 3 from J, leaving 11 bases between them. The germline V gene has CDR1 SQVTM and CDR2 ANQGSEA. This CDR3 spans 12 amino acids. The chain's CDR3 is CSVAGPDTEAFF. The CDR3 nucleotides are TGCAGCGTCGCCGGGCCGGACACTGAAGCTTTCTTT.

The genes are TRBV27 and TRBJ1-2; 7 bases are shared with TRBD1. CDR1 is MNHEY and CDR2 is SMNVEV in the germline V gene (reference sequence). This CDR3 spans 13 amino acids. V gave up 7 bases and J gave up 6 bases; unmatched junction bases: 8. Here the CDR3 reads CASTTRGGDGYTF. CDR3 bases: TGTGCCAGCACCACCCGAGGGGGCGATGGCTACACCTTC.

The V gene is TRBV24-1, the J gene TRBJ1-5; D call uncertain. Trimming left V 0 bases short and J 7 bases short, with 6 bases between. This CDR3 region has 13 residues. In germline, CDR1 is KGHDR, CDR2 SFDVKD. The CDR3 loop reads CATSDLGGQPQHF. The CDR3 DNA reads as TGTGCCACCAGTGATTTGGGAGGACAGCCCCAGCATTTT.

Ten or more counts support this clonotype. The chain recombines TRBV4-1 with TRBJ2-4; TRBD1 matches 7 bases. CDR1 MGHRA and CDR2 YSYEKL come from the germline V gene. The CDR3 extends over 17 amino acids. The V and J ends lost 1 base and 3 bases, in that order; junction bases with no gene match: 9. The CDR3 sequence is CASSQGPAGGDKNIQYF. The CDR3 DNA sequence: TGCGCCAGCAGCCAAGGGCCCGCAGGGGGAGACAAAAACATTCAGTACTTC.

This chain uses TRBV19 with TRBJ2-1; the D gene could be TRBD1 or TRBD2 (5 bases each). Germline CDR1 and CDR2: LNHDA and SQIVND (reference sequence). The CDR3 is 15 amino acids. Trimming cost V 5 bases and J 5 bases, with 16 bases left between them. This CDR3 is CASSVPRDGHNEQFF. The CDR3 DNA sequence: TGTGCCAGTAGTGTCCCGAGGGACGGACACAATGAGCAGTTCTTC.

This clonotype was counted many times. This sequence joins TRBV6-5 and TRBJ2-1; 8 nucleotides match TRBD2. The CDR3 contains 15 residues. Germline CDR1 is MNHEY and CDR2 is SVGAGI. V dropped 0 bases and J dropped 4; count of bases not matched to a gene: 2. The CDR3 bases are TGTGCCAGCAGTTACTCTACTAGCGGTTACAATGAGCAGTTCTTC. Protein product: CASSYSTSGYNEQFF.

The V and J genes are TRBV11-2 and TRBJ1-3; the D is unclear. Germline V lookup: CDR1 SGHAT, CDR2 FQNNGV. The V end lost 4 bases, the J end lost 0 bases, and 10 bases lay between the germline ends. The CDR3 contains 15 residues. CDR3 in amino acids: CASSSQLSSGNTIYF. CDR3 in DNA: TGTGCCAGCAGCTCCCAACTAAGCTCTGGAAACACCATATATTTT.

The CDR3 reads CASRGGGKDNEQFF. CDR3 nucleotides: TGTGCCAGCCGGGGCGGGGGAAAAGACAATGAGCAGTTCTTC. This chain links TRBV12-3 or TRBV12-4 with TRBJ2-1, with 7 positions matching TRBD2. The V gene end was trimmed by 8 bases and the J gene end by 5 bases; junction bases not matched to a gene: 9. The CDR3 loop spans 14 amino acids.

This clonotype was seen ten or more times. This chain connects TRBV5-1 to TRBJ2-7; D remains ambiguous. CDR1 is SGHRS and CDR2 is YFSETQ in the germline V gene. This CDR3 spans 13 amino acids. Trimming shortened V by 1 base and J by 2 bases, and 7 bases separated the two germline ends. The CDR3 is CASSLRSAYEQYF. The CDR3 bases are TGCGCCAGCAGCTTGAGGTCGGCCTACGAGCAGTACTTC.

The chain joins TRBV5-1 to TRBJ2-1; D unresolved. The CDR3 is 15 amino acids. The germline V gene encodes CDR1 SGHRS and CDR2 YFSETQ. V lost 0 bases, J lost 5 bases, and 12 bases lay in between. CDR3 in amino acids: CASSLGTNSDNEQFF. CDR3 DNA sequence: TGCGCCAGCAGCTTGGGAACTAACAGCGACAATGAGCAGTTCTTC.

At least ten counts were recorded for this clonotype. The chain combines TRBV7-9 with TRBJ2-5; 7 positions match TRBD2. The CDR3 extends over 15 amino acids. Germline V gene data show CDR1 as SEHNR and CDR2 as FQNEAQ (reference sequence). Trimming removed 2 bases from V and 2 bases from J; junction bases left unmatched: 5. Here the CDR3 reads CASSLQRGWQETQYF. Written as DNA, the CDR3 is TGTGCCAGCAGCTTACAGCGGGGTTGGCAAGAGACCCAGTACTTC.

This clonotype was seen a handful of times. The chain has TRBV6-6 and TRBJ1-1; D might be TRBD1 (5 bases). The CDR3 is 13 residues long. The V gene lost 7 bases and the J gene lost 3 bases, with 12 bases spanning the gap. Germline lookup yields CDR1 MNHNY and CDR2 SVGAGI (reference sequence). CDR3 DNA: TGTGCCAGCACCCACCCAGGGCACACTGAAGCTTTCTTT. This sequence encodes CASTHPGHTEAFF.

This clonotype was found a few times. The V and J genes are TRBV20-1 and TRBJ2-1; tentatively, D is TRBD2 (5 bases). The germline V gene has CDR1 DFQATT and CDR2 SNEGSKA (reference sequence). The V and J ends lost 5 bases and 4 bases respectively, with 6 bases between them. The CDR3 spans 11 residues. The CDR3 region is CSAEGYNEQFF. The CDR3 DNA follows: TGCAGTGCTGAGGGATACAATGAGCAGTTCTTC.

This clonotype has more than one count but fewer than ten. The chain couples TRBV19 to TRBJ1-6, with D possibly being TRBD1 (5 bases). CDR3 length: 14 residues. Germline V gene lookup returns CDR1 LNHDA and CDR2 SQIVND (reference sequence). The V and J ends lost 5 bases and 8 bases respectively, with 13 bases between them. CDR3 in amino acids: CASSAPGDDSPLHF. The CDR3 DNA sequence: TGTGCCAGTAGTGCCCCGGGGGATGATTCACCCCTCCACTTT.

The CDR3 is CASSPRRPGFNQPQHF. CDR3 sequence (DNA): TGTGCCAGCAGCCCGAGACGCCCAGGGTTTAATCAGCCCCAGCATTTT. The genes are TRBV2 and TRBJ1-5; tentative D call: TRBD1 (5 bases). Per the germline V gene, CDR1 is SNHLY and CDR2 is FYNNEI. The CDR3 has 16 residues. V was shortened by 6 bases and J by 4 bases, with 19 bases between the two germline ends.

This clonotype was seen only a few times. The CDR3: CASSFGSGSYNSPLHF. In DNA form, the CDR3 reads TGTGCCAGCAGCTTCGGGAGCGGCTCCTATAATTCACCCCTCCACTTT. V and J are TRBV7-8 and TRBJ1-6; no reliable D call. Germline assignment: CDR1 SGHVS and CDR2 FQNEAQ. CDR3 length: 16 residues. Trimming cost V 3 bases and J 0 bases, with 9 bases left between them.

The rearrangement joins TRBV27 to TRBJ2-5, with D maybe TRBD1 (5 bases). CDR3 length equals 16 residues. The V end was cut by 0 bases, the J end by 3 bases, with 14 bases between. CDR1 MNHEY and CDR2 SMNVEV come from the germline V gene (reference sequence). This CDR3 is CASSLSGAAREETQYF. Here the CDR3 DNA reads TGTGCCAGCAGTTTATCAGGGGCCGCTCGGGAAGAGACCCAGTACTTC.

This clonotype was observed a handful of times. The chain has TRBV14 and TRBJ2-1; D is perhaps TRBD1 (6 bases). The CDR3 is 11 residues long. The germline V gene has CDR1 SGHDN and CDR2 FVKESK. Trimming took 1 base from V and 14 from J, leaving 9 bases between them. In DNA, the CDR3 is TGTGCCAGCAGCCAAGGCAGGGACAAGTTCTTC. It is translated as CASSQGRDKFF.

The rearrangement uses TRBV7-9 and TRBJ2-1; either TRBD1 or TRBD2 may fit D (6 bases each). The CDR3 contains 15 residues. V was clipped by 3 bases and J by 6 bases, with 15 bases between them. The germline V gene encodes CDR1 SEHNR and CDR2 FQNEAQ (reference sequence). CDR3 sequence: CASSFVGGRGNEQFF. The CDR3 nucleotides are TGTGCCAGCAGCTTTGTGGGGGGCAGGGGCAATGAGCAGTTCTTC.

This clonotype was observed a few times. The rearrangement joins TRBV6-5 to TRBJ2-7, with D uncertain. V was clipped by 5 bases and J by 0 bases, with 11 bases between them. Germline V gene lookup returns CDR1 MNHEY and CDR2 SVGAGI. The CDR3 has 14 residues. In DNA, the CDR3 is TGTGCCAGCAGTCAAGTTATGCGCTCCTACGAGCAGTACTTC. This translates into CASSQVMRSYEQYF.

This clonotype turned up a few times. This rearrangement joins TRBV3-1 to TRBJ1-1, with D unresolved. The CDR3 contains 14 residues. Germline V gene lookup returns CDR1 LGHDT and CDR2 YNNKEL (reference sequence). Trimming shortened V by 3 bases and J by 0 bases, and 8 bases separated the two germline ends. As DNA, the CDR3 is TGTGCCAGCAGCCACGCGATCATGAACACTGAAGCTTTCTTT. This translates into CASSHAIMNTEAFF. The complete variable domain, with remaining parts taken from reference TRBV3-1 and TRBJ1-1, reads DTAVSQTPKYLVTQMGNDKSIKCEQNLGHDTMYWYKQDSKKFLKIMFSYNNKELIINETVPNRFSPKSPDKAHLNLHINSLELGDSAVYFCASSHAIMNTEAFFGQGTRLTVV.

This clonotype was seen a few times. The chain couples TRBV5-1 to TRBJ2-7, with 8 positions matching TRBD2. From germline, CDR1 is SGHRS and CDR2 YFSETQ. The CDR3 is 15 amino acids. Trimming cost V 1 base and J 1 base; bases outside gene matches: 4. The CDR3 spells CASSLYSGESYEQYV. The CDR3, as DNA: TGCGCCAGCAGCTTGTATAGCGGGGAATCCTACGAGCAGTACGTC.

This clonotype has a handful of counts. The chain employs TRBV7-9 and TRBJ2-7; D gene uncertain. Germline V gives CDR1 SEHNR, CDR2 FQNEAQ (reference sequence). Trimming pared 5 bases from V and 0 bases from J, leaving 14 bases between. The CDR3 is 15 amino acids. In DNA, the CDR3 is TGTGCCAGCAGCCCTGCGAGGTCCCGCTCCTACGAGCAGTACTTC. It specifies CASSPARSRSYEQYF.

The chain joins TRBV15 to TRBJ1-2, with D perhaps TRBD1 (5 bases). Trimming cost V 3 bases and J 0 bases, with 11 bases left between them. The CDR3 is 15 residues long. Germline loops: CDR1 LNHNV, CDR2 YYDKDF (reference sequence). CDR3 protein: CATSRTATPNYGYTF. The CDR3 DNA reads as TGTGCCACCAGCAGGACAGCCACTCCTAACTATGGCTACACCTTC.

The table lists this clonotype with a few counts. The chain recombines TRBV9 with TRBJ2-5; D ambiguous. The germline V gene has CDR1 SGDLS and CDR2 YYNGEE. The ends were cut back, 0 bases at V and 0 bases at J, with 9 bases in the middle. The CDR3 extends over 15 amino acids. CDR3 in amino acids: CASSVAGRYQETQYF. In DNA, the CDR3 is TGTGCCAGCAGCGTAGCTGGCCGGTACCAAGAGACCCAGTACTTC.

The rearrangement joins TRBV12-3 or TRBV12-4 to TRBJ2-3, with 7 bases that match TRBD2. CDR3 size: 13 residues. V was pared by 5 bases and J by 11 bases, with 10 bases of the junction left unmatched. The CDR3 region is CASSTRDWGGQYF. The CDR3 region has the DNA TGTGCCAGCAGTACTCGGGACTGGGGGGGGCAGTATTTT.

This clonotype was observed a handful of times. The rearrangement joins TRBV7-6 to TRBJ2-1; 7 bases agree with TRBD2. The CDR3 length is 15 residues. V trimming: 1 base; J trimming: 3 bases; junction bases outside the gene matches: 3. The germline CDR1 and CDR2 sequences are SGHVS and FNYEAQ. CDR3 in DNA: TGTGCCAGCAGCTTAGAAGGCGGGGGCTACAATGAGCAGTTCTTC. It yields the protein CASSLEGGGYNEQFF.